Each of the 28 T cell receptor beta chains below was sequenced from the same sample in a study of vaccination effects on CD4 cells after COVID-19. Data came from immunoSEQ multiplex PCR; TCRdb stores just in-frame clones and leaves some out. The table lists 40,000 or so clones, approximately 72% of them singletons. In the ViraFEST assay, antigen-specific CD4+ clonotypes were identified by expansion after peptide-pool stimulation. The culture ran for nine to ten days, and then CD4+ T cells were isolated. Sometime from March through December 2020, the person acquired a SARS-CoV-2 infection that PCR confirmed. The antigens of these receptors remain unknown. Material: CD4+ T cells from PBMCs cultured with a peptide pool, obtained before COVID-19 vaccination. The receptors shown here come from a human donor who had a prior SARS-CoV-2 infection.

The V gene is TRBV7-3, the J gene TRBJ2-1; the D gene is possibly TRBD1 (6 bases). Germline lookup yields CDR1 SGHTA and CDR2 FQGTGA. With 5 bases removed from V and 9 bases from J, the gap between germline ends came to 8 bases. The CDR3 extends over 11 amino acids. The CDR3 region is CASSLGAEQFF. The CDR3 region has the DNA TGTGCCAGCAGCCTGGGGGCTGAGCAGTTCTTC.

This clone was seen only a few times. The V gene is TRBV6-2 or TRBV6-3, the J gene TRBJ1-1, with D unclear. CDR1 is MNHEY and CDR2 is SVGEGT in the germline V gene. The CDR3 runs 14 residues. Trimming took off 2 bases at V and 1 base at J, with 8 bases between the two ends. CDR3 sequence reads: CASSYATRNTEAFF. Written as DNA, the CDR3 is TGTGCCAGCAGTTACGCCACGAGGAACACTGAAGCTTTCTTT.

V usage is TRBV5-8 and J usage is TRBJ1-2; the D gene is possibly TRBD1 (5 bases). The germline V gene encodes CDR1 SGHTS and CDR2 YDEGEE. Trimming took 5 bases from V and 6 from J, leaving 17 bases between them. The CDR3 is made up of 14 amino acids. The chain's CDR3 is CASRAPGGGHGYTF. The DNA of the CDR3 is TGTGCCAGCAGAGCTCCGGGCGGGGGACATGGCTACACCTTC.

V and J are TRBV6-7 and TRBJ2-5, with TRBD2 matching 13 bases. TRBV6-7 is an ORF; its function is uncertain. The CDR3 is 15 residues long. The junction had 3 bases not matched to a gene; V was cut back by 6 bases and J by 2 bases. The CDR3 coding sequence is TGTGCCAGCAGGTCGACTAGCGGGGGGCAAGAGACCCAGTACTTC. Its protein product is CASRSTSGGQETQYF.

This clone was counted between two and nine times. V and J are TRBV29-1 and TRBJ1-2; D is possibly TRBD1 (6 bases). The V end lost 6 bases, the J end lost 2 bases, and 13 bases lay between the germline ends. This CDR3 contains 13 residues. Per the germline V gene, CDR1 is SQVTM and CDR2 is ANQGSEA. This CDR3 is CSVPDRLNYGYTF. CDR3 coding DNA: TGCAGCGTCCCCGACAGGCTGAACTATGGCTACACCTTC.

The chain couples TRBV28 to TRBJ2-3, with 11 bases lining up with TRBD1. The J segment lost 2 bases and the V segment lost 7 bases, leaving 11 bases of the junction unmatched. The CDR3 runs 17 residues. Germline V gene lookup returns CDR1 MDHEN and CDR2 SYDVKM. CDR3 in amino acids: CASKGTGGKENTDTQYF. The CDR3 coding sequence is TGTGCCAGCAAGGGGACAGGGGGTAAAGAAAACACAGATACGCAGTATTTT. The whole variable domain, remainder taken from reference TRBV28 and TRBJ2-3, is DVKVTQSSRYLVKRTGEKVFLECVQDMDHENMFWYRQDPGLGLRLIYFSYDVKMKEKGDIPEGYSVSREKKERFSLILESASTNQTSMYLCASKGTGGKENTDTQYFGPGTRLTVL.

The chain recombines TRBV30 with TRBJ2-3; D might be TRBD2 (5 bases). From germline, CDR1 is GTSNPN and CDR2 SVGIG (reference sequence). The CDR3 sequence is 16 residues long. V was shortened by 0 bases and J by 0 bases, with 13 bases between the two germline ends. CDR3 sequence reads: CAWSVGGLPSTDTQYF. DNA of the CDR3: TGTGCCTGGAGTGTAGGCGGGCTTCCTAGCACAGATACGCAGTATTTT.

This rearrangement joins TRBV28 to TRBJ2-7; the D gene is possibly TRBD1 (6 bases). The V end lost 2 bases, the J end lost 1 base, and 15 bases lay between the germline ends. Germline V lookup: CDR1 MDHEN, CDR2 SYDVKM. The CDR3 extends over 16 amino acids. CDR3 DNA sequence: TGTGCCAGCAGTTTAACCCAAAGGGGGTTGTCCTACGAGCAGTACTTC. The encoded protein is CASSLTQRGLSYEQYF. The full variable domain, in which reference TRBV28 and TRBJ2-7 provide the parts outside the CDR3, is DVKVTQSSRYLVKRTGEKVFLECVQDMDHENMFWYRQDPGLGLRLIYFSYDVKMKEKGDIPEGYSVSREKKERFSLILESASTNQTSMYLCASSLTQRGLSYEQYFGPGTRLTVT.

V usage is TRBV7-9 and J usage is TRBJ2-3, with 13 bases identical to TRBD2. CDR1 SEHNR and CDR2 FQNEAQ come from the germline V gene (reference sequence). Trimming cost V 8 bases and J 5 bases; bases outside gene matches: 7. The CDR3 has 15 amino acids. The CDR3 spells CASDRTSGSLDTQYF. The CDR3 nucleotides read TGTGCCAGCGACCGGACTAGCGGGAGCTTAGATACGCAGTATTTT.

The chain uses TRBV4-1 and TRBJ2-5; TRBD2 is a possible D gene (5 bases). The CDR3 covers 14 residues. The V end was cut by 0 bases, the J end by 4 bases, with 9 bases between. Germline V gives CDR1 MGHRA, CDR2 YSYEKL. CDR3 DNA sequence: TGCGCCAGCAGCCAAGACGAGGGTCGAGAGACCCAGTACTTC. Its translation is CASSQDEGRETQYF.

The CDR3 DNA follows: TGTGCCAGTAGTAGGGGGGGGAACACCGGGGAGCTGTTTTTT. This sequence encodes CASSRGGNTGELFF. The rearrangement joins TRBV19 to TRBJ2-2, with TRBD2 matching over 7 bases. Trimming cost V 4 bases and J 1 base; bases outside gene matches: 0. Per germline, CDR1 LNHDA and CDR2 SQIVND (reference sequence). CDR3 length: 14 residues.

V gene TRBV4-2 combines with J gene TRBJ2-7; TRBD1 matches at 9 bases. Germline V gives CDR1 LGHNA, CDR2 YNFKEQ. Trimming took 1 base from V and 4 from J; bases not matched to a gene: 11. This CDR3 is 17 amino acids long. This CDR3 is CASSQVFGDRAAYEQYF. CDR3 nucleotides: TGTGCCAGCAGCCAAGTTTTTGGGGACAGGGCGGCGTACGAGCAGTACTTC.

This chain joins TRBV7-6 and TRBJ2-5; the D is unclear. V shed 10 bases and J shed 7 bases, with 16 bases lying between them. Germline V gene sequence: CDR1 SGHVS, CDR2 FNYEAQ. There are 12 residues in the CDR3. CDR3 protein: CATSKQFGTQYF. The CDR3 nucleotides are TGTGCCACCTCCAAACAATTCGGGACCCAGTACTTC.

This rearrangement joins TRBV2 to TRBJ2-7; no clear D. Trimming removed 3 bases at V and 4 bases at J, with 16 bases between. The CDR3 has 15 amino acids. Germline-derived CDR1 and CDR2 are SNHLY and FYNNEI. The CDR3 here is CASSEVQGLVYEQYF. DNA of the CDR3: TGTGCCAGCAGTGAGGTCCAAGGATTGGTTTACGAGCAGTACTTC.

The CDR3 spells CAWSDRDTNEKLFF. As DNA, the CDR3 is TGTGCCTGGAGTGACCGGGATACTAATGAAAAACTGTTTTTT. The genes are TRBV30 and TRBJ1-4; D gene uncertain. Germline CDR1 is GTSNPN and CDR2 is SVGIG (reference sequence). V was cut by 1 base and J by 2 bases, with 8 bases left in between. This CDR3 comprises 14 residues. Full variable domain (missing parts from reference TRBV30 and TRBJ1-4): SQTIHQWPATLVQPVGSPLSLECTVEGTSNPNLYWYRQAAGRGLQLLFYSVGIGQISSEVPQNLSASRPQDRQFILSSKKLLLSDSGFYLCAWSDRDTNEKLFFGSGTQLSVL.

In nucleotides, the CDR3 is TGTGCCAGTAGTATATGGCGGGGCCAGCAGTTCTTC. It specifies CASSIWRGQQFF. The V gene is TRBV19, the J gene TRBJ2-1, with a possible D match to TRBD2 (6 bases). This CDR3 spans 12 amino acids. V was pared by 2 bases and J by 11 bases, with 10 bases between. Germline V gives CDR1 LNHDA, CDR2 SQIVND (reference sequence).

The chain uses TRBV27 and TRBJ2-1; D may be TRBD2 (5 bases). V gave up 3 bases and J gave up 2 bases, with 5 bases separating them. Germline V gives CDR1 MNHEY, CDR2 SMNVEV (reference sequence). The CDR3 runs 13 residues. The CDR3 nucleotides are TGTGCCAGCAGTTTCGGGACCTACAATGAGCAGTTCTTC. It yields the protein CASSFGTYNEQFF.

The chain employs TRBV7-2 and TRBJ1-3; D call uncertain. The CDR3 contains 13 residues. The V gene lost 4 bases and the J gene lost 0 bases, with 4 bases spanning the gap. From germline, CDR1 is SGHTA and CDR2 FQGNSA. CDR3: CASSSASGNTIYF. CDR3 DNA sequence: TGTGCCAGCAGCTCGGCCTCTGGAAACACCATATATTTT. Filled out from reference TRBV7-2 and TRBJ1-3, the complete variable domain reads GAGVSQSPSNKVTEKGKDVELRCDPISGHTALYWYRQSLGQGLEFLIYFQGNSAPDKSGLPSDRFSAERTGGSVSTLTIQRTQQEDSAVYLCASSSASGNTIYFGEGSWLTVV.

CDR3 coding DNA: TGTGCCAGCAGTAGGACAGGCGAATTCTATGGCTACACCTTC. It yields the protein CASSRTGEFYGYTF. This rearrangement joins TRBV6-5 to TRBJ1-2, with TRBD1 identical over 7 bases. Trimming cost V 5 bases and J 4 bases; bases outside gene matches: 7. Germline CDR1 MNHEY, CDR2 SVGAGI. The CDR3 is 14 residues long.

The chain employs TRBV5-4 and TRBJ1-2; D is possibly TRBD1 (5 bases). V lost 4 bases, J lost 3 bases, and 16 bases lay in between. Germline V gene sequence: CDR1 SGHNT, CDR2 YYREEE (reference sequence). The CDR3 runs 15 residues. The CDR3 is CASSLGTGGDYGYTF. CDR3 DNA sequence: TGTGCCAGCAGCCTCGGGACGGGGGGTGACTATGGCTACACCTTC. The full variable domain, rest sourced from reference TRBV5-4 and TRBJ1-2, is ETGVTQSPTHLIKTRGQQVTLRCSSQSGHNTVSWYQQALGQGPQFIFQYYREEENGRGNFPPRFSGLQFPNYSSELNVNALELDDSALYLCASSLGTGGDYGYTFGSGTRLTVV.

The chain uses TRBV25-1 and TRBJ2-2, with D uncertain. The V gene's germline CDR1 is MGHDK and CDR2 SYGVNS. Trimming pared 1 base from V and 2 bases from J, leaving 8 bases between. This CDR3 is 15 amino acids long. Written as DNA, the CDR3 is TGTGCCAGCAGTGAATTGTCTGGAAACACCGGGGAGCTGTTTTTT. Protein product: CASSELSGNTGELFF.

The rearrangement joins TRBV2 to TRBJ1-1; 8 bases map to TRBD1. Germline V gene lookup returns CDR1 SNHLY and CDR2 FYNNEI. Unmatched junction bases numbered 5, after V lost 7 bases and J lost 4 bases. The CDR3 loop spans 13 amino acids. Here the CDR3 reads CASISQGATEAFF. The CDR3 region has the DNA TGTGCCAGCATCTCTCAGGGGGCCACTGAAGCTTTCTTT.

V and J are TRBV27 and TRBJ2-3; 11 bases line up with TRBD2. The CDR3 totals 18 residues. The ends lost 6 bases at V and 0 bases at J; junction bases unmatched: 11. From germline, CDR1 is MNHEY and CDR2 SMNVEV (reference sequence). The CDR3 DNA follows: TGTGCCAGCAGACTACTAGCGGGAGAAGTAAGCAGCACAGATACGCAGTATTTT. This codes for CASRLLAGEVSSTDTQYF.

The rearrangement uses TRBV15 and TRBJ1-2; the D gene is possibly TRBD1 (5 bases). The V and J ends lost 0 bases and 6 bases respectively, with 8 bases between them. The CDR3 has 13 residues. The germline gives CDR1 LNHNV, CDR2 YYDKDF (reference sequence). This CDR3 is CATSRDLQDGYTF. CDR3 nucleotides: TGTGCCACCAGCAGAGATTTACAGGATGGCTACACCTTC.

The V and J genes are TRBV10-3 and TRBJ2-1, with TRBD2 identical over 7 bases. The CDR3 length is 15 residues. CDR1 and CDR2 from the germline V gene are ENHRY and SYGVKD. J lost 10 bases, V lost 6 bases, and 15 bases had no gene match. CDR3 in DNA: TGTGCCATCAGCGAGCGGGGCCCGTCGCCCAACGAGCAGTTCTTC. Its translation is CAISERGPSPNEQFF.

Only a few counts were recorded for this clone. CDR3 coding DNA: TGTGCCAGCAGTTACAGTAGGGGTCAACTGCCCAATCAGCCCCAGCATTTT. Protein: CASSYSRGQLPNQPQHF. The V call is TRBV6-2 or TRBV6-3, the J call TRBJ1-5; a possible D gene is TRBD1 (5 bases). Germline V gives CDR1 MNHEY, CDR2 SVGEGT. Trimming took 2 bases from V and 3 from J, leaving 17 bases between them. The CDR3 totals 17 residues.

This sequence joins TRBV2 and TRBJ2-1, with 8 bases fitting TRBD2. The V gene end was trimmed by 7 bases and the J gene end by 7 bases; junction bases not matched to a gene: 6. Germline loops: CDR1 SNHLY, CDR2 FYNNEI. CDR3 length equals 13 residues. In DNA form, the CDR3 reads TGTGCCAGCACTTCGGGGGGGCGGAATGAGCAGTTCTTC. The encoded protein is CASTSGGRNEQFF.

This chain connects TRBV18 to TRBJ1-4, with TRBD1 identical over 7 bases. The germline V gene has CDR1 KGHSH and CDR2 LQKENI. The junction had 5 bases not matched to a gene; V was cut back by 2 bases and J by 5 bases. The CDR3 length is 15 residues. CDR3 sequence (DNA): TGTGCCAGCTCACCAAGGACAGGCCTAAATGAAAAACTGTTTTTT. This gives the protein CASSPRTGLNEKLFF.